A selection of T cell receptor beta chains follows, all from one sample in a study of post-analysis software for immune sequencing data. One entry per CDR3 protein, called by TCRdb with MiXCR from the PCR reads. The sample consists of around 770,000 distinct CDR3 sequences, around 46% of them appearing once. The sequencing input was blood. The receptor set was obtained from a girl aged 10 to 17 with multiple sclerosis. CDR3s include the opening cysteine and the closing phenylalanine or tryptophan. D genes are given only for firm matches. Some rows mark clone size as missing; the rest say once, few, many or name a class of expanded clone.

clone_size: NA; cdr3_length: 14; d_call: TRBD2; j_call: TRBJ2-5; v_call: TRBV29-1; cdr3_nt: TGCAGCGTTGACTTGAGACTAGCGGAAGAGACCCAGTACTTC; cdr3_aa: CSVDLRLAEETQYF
clone_size: few; cdr3_length: 13; d_call: NA; j_call: TRBJ2-1; v_call: TRBV24-1; cdr3_nt: TGTGCCACCAGTGACCTACGCCGCAATGAGCAGTTCTTC; cdr3_aa: CATSDLRRNEQFF
clone_size: few; cdr3_length: 15; d_call: NA; j_call: TRBJ2-3; v_call: TRBV7-3; cdr3_nt: TGTGCCAGCAGCTTAACAGGGGAATCCACAGATACGCAGTATTTT; cdr3_aa: CASSLTGESTDTQYF
clone_size: NA; cdr3_length: 16; d_call: NA; j_call: TRBJ2-1; v_call: TRBV12-3/TRBV12-4; cdr3_nt: TGTGCCAGCAGTTTCAGGTCGCCTCCGCGGGGTGTTTCCCAGTTCTTC; cdr3_aa: CASSFRSPPRGVSQFF
clone_size: NA; cdr3_length: 16; d_call: NA; j_call: TRBJ1-4; v_call: TRBV15; cdr3_nt: TGTGCCACCAGCAGCCCTGGACGGACTAGTAATGAAAAACTGTTTTTT; cdr3_aa: CATSSPGRTSNEKLFF
clone_size: NA; cdr3_length: 15; d_call: TRBD1; j_call: TRBJ2-1; v_call: TRBV6-5; cdr3_nt: TGTGCCAGCAGTCTACCGGGACAGGGTCGAAATGAGCAGTTCTTC; cdr3_aa: CASSLPGQGRNEQFF
clone_size: NA; cdr3_length: 15; d_call: TRBD1; j_call: TRBJ2-5; v_call: TRBV6-5; cdr3_nt: TGTGCCAACAGTTACTTCAGACAGGGGCAAGAGACCCAGTACTTC; cdr3_aa: CANSYFRQGQETQYF
clone_size: NA; cdr3_length: 15; d_call: TRBD2; j_call: TRBJ2-1; v_call: TRBV12-3/TRBV12-4; cdr3_nt: TGTGCCAGCAGTCCGATTAGCGGGAGGGGGTGGGAGCAGTTCTTC; cdr3_aa: CASSPISGRGWEQFF
clone_size: NA; cdr3_length: 15; d_call: TRBD1; j_call: TRBJ1-6; v_call: TRBV12-3/TRBV12-4; cdr3_nt: TGTGCCAGCAGTTTAGCCGGGACAGGGACTTCACCCCTCCACTTT; cdr3_aa: CASSLAGTGTSPLHF
clone_size: NA; cdr3_length: 15; d_call: TRBD1; j_call: TRBJ1-1; v_call: TRBV29-1; cdr3_nt: TGCAGCGTTGGATACAGGGGGCGAAAGGGCACTGAAGCTTTCTTT; cdr3_aa: CSVGYRGRKGTEAFF